This entry concerns a single TCR beta chain. The data were obtained in a study of T-cell reconstitution after alpha-beta-depleted transplantation in children. Trimming took off 4 bases at V and 1 base at J, with 7 bases between the two ends. Germline V gives CDR1 MNHEY, CDR2 SVGAGI. The CDR3 loop spans 13 amino acids. For TCRbeta, the library was prepared with unique molecular identifiers. TCRdb analysed the PCR reads with MiXCR anew, one entry per CDR3 protein. There are some 500,000 distinct CDR3 sequences in the sample; approximately 20% occur only once, and 2.5% to 4% lies in the top ten. The V call is TRBV6-5, the J call TRBJ2-5, with D possibly matching TRBD1 (6 bases). The source is a human donor who donated a stem cell graft to a child with acute lymphoblastic leukemia. This specimen was PBMCs from the stem cell graft donor, taken from the stem cell graft. The CDR3 loop reads CASSWGRQETQYF. CDR3 nucleotide sequence: TGTGCCAGCAGTTGGGGGCGCCAAGAGACCCAGTACTTC.